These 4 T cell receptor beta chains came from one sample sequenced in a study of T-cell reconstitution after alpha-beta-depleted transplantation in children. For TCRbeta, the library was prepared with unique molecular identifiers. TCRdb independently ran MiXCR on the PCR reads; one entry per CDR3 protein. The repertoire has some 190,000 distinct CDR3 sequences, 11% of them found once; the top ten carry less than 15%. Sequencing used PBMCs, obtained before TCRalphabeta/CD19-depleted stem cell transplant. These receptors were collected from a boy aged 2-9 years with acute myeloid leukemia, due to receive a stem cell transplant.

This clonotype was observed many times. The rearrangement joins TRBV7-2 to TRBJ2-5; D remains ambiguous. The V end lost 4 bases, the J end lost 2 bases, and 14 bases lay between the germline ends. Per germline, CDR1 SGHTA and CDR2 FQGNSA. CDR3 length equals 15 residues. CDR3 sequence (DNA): TGTGCCAGCAGCTCCCCCTCTACCCAGCAAGAGACCCAGTACTTC. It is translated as CASSSPSTQQETQYF. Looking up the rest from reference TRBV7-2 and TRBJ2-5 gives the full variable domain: GAGVSQSPSNKVTEKGKDVELRCDPISGHTALYWYRQSLGQGLEFLIYFQGNSAPDKSGLPSDRFSAERTGGSVSTLTIQRTQQEDSAVYLCASSSPSTQQETQYFGPGTRLLVL.

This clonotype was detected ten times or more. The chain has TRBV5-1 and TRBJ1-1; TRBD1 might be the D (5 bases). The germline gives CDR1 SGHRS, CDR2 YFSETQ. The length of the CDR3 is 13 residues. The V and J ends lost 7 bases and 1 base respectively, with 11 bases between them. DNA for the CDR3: TGCGCCAGCGCCTGGGGGGGGAACACTGAAGCTTTCTTT. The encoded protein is CASAWGGNTEAFF.

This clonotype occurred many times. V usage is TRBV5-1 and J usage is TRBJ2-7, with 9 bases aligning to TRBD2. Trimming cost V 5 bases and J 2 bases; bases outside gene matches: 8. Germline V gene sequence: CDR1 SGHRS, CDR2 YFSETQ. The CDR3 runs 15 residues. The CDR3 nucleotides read TGCGCCAGCAGGCCCGTGGCTAGCGGGACCTACGAGCAGTACTTC. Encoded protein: CASRPVASGTYEQYF.

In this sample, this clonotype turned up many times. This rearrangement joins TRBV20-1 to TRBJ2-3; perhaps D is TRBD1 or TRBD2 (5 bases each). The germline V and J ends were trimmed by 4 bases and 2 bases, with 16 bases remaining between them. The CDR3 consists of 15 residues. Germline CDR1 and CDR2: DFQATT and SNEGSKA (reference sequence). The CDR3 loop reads CSANVIGTFTDTQYF. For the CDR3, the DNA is TGCAGTGCTAACGTGATCGGGACCTTCACAGATACGCAGTATTTT.